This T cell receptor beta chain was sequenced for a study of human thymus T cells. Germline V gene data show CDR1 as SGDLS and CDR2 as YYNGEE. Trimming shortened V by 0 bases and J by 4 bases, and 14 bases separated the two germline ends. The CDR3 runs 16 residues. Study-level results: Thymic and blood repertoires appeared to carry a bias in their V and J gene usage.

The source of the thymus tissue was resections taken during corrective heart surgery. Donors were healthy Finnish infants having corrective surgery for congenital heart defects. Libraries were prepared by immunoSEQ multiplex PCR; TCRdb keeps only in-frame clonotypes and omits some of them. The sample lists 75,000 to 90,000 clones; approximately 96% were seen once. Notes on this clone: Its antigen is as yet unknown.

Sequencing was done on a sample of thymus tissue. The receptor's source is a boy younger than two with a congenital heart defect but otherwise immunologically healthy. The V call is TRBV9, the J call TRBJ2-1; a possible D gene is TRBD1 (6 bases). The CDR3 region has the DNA TGTGCCAGCAGCGTAGAGAGAGGGCAGGGGTACAATGAGCAGTTCTTC. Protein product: CASSVERGQGYNEQFF.